This is a list of T cell receptor beta chains from one sample in a study of T cell clusters in autoimmune cytopenias. TCRdb re-called the multiplex PCR reads, yielding one record per CDR3 amino acid sequence without DNA. The table for this sample gives 3,000 to 4,000 distinct CDR3 sequences. Sequencing input: peripheral blood. The receptors were sampled from a human donor with an autoimmune cytopenia, with autoimmune hepatitis or in good health (not recorded which). The CDR3 runs from the conserved cysteine through the conserved F or W. For some rows the clone size is stated as once, few or many, or as a class when expanded; others skip it.

size	V	J	CDR3
medium-sized	TRBV19	TRBJ2-7	CASSKSRALEQYF
medium-sized	TRBV7-9	TRBJ2-5	CASRGGQETQYF
medium-sized	TRBV10-3	TRBJ2-7	CAIRGDSYEQYF
medium-sized	TRBV7-2	TRBJ1-2	CASSFLSVGYGYTF
NA	TRBV21-1	TRBJ2-7	CASSPCLRYEQYF
NA	TRBV5-1	TRBJ1-2	CASSPPGAYGYTF
medium-sized	TRBV7-9	TRBJ2-2	CASSLALRRGGELFF
NA	TRBV6-2/TRBV6-3	TRBJ1-1	CASSREPGVNTEAFF
NA	TRBV5-4	TRBJ2-5	CASSLPSRLGETQYF
medium-sized	TRBV19	TRBJ1-1	CASSIGKQGLNTEAFF
NA	TRBV10-3	TRBJ2-1	CAISGIGPNYNEQFF
NA	TRBV19	TRBJ1-5	CASSGLTGSSNQPQHF
medium-sized	TRBV29-1	TRBJ2-1	CSVVIWAGRRNEQFF
medium-sized	TRBV13	TRBJ2-3	CASSILDRIEVGDTQYF
medium-sized	TRBV27	TRBJ2-1	CASSLSVLDPEQFF
NA	TRBV20-1	TRBJ1-2	CSARQPGQDFYGYTF
medium-sized	TRBV6-5	TRBJ1-6	CASSYRASSYNSPLHF